The next 22 T cell receptor beta chains were all read from a single sample in a study of tumor and adjacent non-tumor tissue in lung cancer. No cell sorting was done before RNA was extracted from the tissue. More than 3 cm separated this lung sample from the edge of the tumor. The library came from three nested PCR rounds adapted from ARM-PCR protocols. MiXCR, run by TCRdb on the multiplex PCR reads, gives a single entry per CDR3 protein. The sample has over 100,000 distinct CDR3 sequences; under 65% are singletons. Source material: distant non-tumor lung tissue. The receptors come from a man aged 55 to 69 with non-small cell lung cancer.

Only a few counts were recorded for this clonotype. Since a much larger clone is just one base distant, this may be a read error. This sequence joins TRBV6-5 and TRBJ2-1; TRBD1 is a possible D gene (7 bases). In germline, CDR1 is MNHEY, CDR2 SVGAGI. The CDR3 sequence is 13 residues long. In DNA, the CDR3 is TGTACCAGCACCCGACAGGGAGGCAATGAGCAGTTCTTC. Protein sequence: CTSTRQGGNEQFF.

As to this clonotype: This could be a read error, since a much larger clone is one nucleotide away. The chain uses TRBV12-5 and TRBJ2-1; the D is unclear. Trimming took 5 bases from V and 6 from J, leaving 8 bases between them. Germline CDR1 LGHNT, CDR2 FRNRAP. This CDR3 contains 12 residues. The CDR3 here is CASGTVSNEQFF. As DNA, the CDR3 is TGTGCTAGTGGTACAGTGAGCAATGAGCAGTTCTTC. The variable domain in full, with the rest retrieved from reference TRBV12-5 and TRBJ2-1, is DARVTQTPRHKVTEMGQEVTMRCQPILGHNTVFWYRQTMMQGLELLAYFRNRAPLDDSGMPKDRFSAEMPDATLATLKIQPSEPRDSAVYFCASGTVSNEQFFGPGTRLTVL.

As regards this clonotype: This CDR3 is missing its conserved last phenylalanine or tryptophan, likely due to a read error. This chain links TRBV11-2 with TRBJ2-4; 7 bases line up with TRBD1. Germline V gene lookup returns CDR1 SGHAT and CDR2 FQNNGV. V trimming: 0 bases; J trimming: 10 bases; junction bases outside the gene matches: 6. The CDR3 is 14 residues long. The CDR3 protein is CASSLETGVKIQYL. CDR3 bases: TGTGCCAGCAGCTTAGAAACAGGGGTGAAAATTCAGTACTTA.

As concerns this clonotype: The CDR3 end shows no conserved phenylalanine or tryptophan, and so a read error is likely. The V gene is TRBV11-3, the J gene TRBJ2-1; D possibly corresponds to TRBD2 (5 bases). Between the trimmed V and J ends, which lost 7 bases and 4 bases, there was a span of 14 bases. CDR1 SGHNT and CDR2 YENEEA come from the germline V gene. This CDR3 has 14 amino acids. DNA for the CDR3: TGTGCCAGCACCCCACAATCGGGATACAATGAGCAGTTCTTA. It specifies CASTPQSGYNEQFL.

Turning to this clonotype: The conserved phenylalanine or tryptophan is not found at the CDR3 terminus, so this likely reflects a read error. This chain connects TRBV5-6 to TRBJ1-2; tentatively, D is TRBD1 (5 bases). From germline, CDR1 is SGHDT and CDR2 YYEEEE. This CDR3 has 14 residues. Trimming took 7 bases from V and 2 from J, leaving 15 bases between them. CDR3 in DNA: TGTGCCAGCTGCACCGAGGGGCAGAACTATGGCTACACCTTA. Its protein is CASCTEGQNYGYTL.

The chain couples TRBV6-1 to TRBJ2-3; possibly TRBD2 for D (6 bases). The CDR3 is 16 amino acids. Deletions cut 6 bases from V and 0 bases from J, with 16 bases between. Germline CDR1 reads MNHNS; CDR2 reads SASEGT. Written as DNA, the CDR3 is TGTGCCAGCAGCGCCCGGAGAGGGACTAGCACAGATACGCAGTATTTT. It codes for CASSARRGTSTDTQYF.

Turning to this clonotype: A much larger clone lies one base from this, so it may be a read error. This rearrangement joins TRBV4-1 to TRBJ2-3; 8 bases are shared with TRBD2. The CDR3 is 17 residues long. CDR1 is MGHRA, CDR2 YSYEKL, per germline. The ends lost 2 bases at V and 0 bases at J; junction bases unmatched: 7. In DNA, the CDR3 is TGCGCCAGCAGCCAAATTTTTACGGGAGGGAGCACAGATACGCAGTATTTT. This codes for CASSQIFTGGSTDTQYF.

The table lists this clonotype with a few counts. The V gene is TRBV10-3, the J gene TRBJ1-2, with a weak D call TRBD1 (6 bases). V was trimmed by 10 bases and J by 2 bases, leaving 14 bases between them. This CDR3 is built from 13 residues. Per germline, CDR1 ENHRY and CDR2 SYGVKD. The CDR3: CATSRTENYGYTF. The CDR3 nucleotides read TGTGCCACCTCAAGGACAGAGAACTATGGCTACACCTTC.

The J gene is TRBJ2-3, the V gene TRBV4-3; tentatively, D is TRBD2 (5 bases). Trimming took 6 bases from V and 2 from J, leaving 21 bases between them. Germline V gene sequence: CDR1 LGHNA, CDR2 YSLEER. The length of the CDR3 is 17 residues. The CDR3 reads CASSQYRGLGSTDTQYF. CDR3 DNA sequence: TGCGCCAGCAGTCAATATCGGGGTTTGGGATCCACAGATACGCAGTATTTT.

Of note for this clonotype: A much larger clone lies a single base off, so this may be a read error. Given the absence of the conserved phenylalanine or tryptophan at the CDR3 end, a read error is likely. CDR3 in amino acids: CASSLSATKTYTQYL. CDR3 nucleotides: TGTGCCAGCAGCTTATCAGCAACCAAAACATATACGCAGTATCTT. The chain joins TRBV7-2 to TRBJ2-3; the D is unclear. Trimming stripped 2 bases from V and 7 bases from J, with 16 bases between. CDR1 is SGHTA and CDR2 is FQGNSA in the germline V gene. The CDR3 has 15 amino acids.

The V gene is TRBV6-1, the J gene TRBJ1-6, with D uncertain. Germline V lookup: CDR1 MNHNS, CDR2 SASEGT. The CDR3 runs to 13 residues. Trimming removed 0 bases from V and 14 bases from J, with 11 bases in between. CDR3 bases: TGTGCCAGCAGTGAAGCTCACCGTTCGTCCCTCCACTTT. Translated, it gives CASSEAHRSSLHF.

A few counts support this clonotype. The chain joins TRBV28 to TRBJ2-7; 7 nucleotides line up with TRBD1. There are 15 residues in the CDR3. V shed 2 bases and J 4 bases; nucleotides not matched to a gene: 8. The germline V gene encodes CDR1 MDHEN and CDR2 SYDVKM. CDR3 region: CASSLATGSLYEQYF. In DNA, the CDR3 is TGTGCCAGCAGTTTAGCGACAGGGTCTTTGTACGAGCAGTACTTC.

As concerns this clonotype: With a much larger clone just one base away, this may be a read error. The conserved final phenylalanine or tryptophan is absent from the CDR3, which likely points to a read error. This chain joins TRBV6-2 or TRBV6-3 and TRBJ2-7, with 7 bases identical to TRBD2. The CDR3 extends over 16 amino acids. V was clipped by 0 bases and J by 2 bases; unmatched bases: 7. Per germline, CDR1 MNHEY and CDR2 SVGEGT. DNA of the CDR3: TGTGCCAGCAGTTACTCGAGGCGGGAGTCCCCCTACGAGCAGTACTCC. This gives the protein CASSYSRRESPYEQYS.

This clonotype was seen repeatedly, ten times or more. The chain joins TRBV20-1 to TRBJ1-4; D unclear. Trimming cost V 5 bases and J 8 bases, with 6 bases left between them. This CDR3 is built from 10 residues. Germline CDR1 reads DFQATT; CDR2 reads SNEGSKA (reference sequence). CDR3 DNA sequence: TGCAGTGCTTCAGGCGAAAAACTGTTTTTT. It is translated as CSASGEKLFF.

This clonotype occurred a few times. A much larger clone lies one base from this, so it may be a read error. V and J are TRBV29-1 and TRBJ2-3, with D perhaps matching TRBD1 or TRBD2 (6 bases each). This CDR3 is built from 13 residues. Germline assignment: CDR1 SQVTM and CDR2 ANQGSEA. Between the trimmed V and J ends, which lost 8 bases and 2 bases, there was a span of 14 bases. Here the CDR3 DNA reads TGCAGCATACCTAGGGGGGTCACAGATACGCAGTATTTT. This translates into CSIPRGVTDTQYF.

This clonotype was seen only a few times. V gene TRBV20-1 combines with J gene TRBJ2-1; the match to TRBD2 covers 7 bases. In germline, CDR1 is DFQATT, CDR2 SNEGSKA (reference sequence). The J segment lost 7 bases and the V segment lost 0 bases, leaving 9 bases of the junction unmatched. The CDR3 spans 15 residues. DNA for the CDR3: TGCAGTGCTAGAGATTCGAGCGGGATTGATAATGAGCAGTTCTTC. Translation: CSARDSSGIDNEQFF.

This clonotype has at least ten counts. The V call is TRBV5-1, the J call TRBJ2-5; a weak D match, TRBD2 (6 bases). V was clipped by 1 base and J by 12 bases, with 13 bases between them. This CDR3 is 12 amino acids long. Germline CDR1 is SGHRS and CDR2 is YFSETQ. The CDR3 here is CASSLNKGEEYF. The CDR3 nucleotides are TGCGCCAGCAGCTTGAACAAAGGGGAGGAGTACTTC.

This clonotype was seen ten or more times. This chain connects TRBV6-1 to TRBJ1-6; D gene uncertain. The CDR3 runs to 16 residues. V was cut by 2 bases and J by 6 bases, with 14 bases left in between. The germline CDR1 and CDR2 sequences are MNHNS and SASEGT. In DNA, the CDR3 is TGTGCCAGCAGTGAAAAGTCAGCGCCCGCTAATTCACCCCTCCACTTT. Its translation is CASSEKSAPANSPLHF.

This chain connects TRBV6-4 to TRBJ2-2; D possibly corresponds to TRBD1 (5 bases). This CDR3 is 15 amino acids long. Trimming shortened V by 5 bases and J by 3 bases, and 13 bases separated the two germline ends. Germline V lookup: CDR1 MRHNA, CDR2 SNTAGT. DNA of the CDR3: TGTGCCAGCAGTTTGATAGGGGCCGACACCGGGGAGCTGTTTTTT. It yields the protein CASSLIGADTGELFF.

This clonotype is a singleton in its sample. This chain joins TRBV5-5 and TRBJ1-2, with D possibly being TRBD1 (5 bases). V dropped 2 bases and J dropped 7 bases, with 12 bases sitting between them. This CDR3 is 13 amino acids long. Germline values: CDR1 SGHKS, CDR2 YYEKEE (reference sequence). Written as DNA, the CDR3 is TGTGCCAGCAGCTTCGGGGCTGGGGCTGGCTACACCTTC. This translates into CASSFGAGAGYTF.

Remarks on this clonotype: The junction departs from germline at one end; a sequencing error may be responsible. The chain uses TRBV6-2 or TRBV6-3 and TRBJ2-1; TRBD1 matches at 8 bases. Germline CDR1 reads MNHEY; CDR2 reads SVGEGT. The CDR3 loop spans 12 amino acids. As DNA, the CDR3 is TGTGCCAGCGGTCCACAGGGGGATGAACAGTTCTTC. It is translated as CASGPQGDEQFF.

This clonotype was seen ten or more times. This chain links TRBV6-1 with TRBJ2-1; 16 nucleotides agree with TRBD2. CDR3 length: 16 amino acids. Germline assignment: CDR1 MNHNS and CDR2 SASEGT. V lost 6 bases and J lost 7; bases outside the gene matches: 6. Written as DNA, the CDR3 is TGTGCCAGCAGCGCCGGGACTAGCGGGAGGGGGAATGAGCAGTTCTTC. Protein: CASSAGTSGRGNEQFF.